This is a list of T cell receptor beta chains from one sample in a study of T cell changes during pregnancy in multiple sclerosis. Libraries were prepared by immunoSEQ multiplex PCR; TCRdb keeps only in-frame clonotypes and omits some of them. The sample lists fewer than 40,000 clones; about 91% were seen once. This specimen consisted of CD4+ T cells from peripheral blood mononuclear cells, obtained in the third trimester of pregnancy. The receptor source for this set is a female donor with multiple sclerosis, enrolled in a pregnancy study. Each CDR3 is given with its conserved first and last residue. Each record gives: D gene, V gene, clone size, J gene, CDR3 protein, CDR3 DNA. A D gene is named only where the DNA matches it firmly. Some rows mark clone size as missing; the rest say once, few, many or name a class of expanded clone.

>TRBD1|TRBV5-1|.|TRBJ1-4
CASSLAGRGRNEKLFF
TGCGCCAGCAGCTTGGCCGGGAGGGGGCGTAATGAAAAACTGTTTTTT
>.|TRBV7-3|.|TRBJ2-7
CASSLAAISPYEQYF
TGTGCCAGCAGCTTAGCGGCTATCTCGCCCTACGAGCAGTACTTC
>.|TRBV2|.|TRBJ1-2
CASSGQTSIANYGYTF
TGTGCCAGCAGCGGACAGACTTCCATAGCTAACTATGGCTACACCTTC
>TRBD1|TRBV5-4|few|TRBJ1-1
CASGPDRVDTEAFF
TGTGCCAGCGGACCTGACAGGGTGGACACTGAAGCTTTCTTT
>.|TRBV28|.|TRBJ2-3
CAWAQNADTQYF
TGTGCCTGGGCTCAAAATGCAGATACGCAGTATTTT
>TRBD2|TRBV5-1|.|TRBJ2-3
CASSMDSGRNVDTQYF
TGCGCCAGCAGCATGGATAGCGGGAGGAATGTGGATACGCAGTATTTT
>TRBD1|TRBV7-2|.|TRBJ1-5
CASSLGTGHNQPQHF
TGTGCCAGCAGCCTTGGGACAGGGCATAATCAGCCCCAGCATTTT
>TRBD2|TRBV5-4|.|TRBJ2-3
CASTWSAGGGTDTQYF
TGTGCCAGCACCTGGTCGGCGGGAGGTGGAACAGATACGCAGTATTTT
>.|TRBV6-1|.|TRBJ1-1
CASTPIREGGTEAFF
TGTGCCAGCACCCCCATAAGGGAGGGAGGAACTGAAGCTTTCTTT
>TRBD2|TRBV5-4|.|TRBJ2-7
CASSKRGSIAGEQYF
TGTGCCAGCAGCAAACGAGGGTCCATAGCGGGCGAGCAGTACTTC
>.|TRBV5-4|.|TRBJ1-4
CASSPATNEKLFF
TGTGCCAGCAGCCCTGCAACTAATGAAAAACTGTTTTTT
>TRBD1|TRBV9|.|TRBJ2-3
CASSTGGQGASDTQYF
TGTGCCAGCAGCACCGGTGGACAGGGGGCTTCAGATACGCAGTATTTT
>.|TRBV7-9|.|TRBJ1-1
CASSLAGATEAFF
TGTGCCAGCAGCTTAGCGGGGGCGACTGAAGCTTTCTTT
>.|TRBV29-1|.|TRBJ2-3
CSVSSGRGDTQYF
TGCAGCGTCTCTAGCGGTAGGGGGGATACGCAGTATTTT
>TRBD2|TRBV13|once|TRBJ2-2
CASSFLGKTGGSTSGSPGELFF
TGTGCCAGCAGCTTCCTAGGGAAGACAGGGGGCTCGACTAGCGGGAGTCCCGGGGAGCTGTTTTTT
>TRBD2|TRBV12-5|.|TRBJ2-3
CASGTSGRTDTQYF
TGTGCTAGTGGAACTAGCGGGAGGACAGATACGCAGTATTTT
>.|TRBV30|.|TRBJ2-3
CAWSGASTDTQYF
TGTGCCTGGAGTGGGGCTAGCACAGATACGCAGTATTTT
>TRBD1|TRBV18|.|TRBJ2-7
CASSTLGTGGFYEQYF
TGTGCCAGCTCAACCCTTGGGACAGGGGGGTTCTACGAGCAGTACTTC
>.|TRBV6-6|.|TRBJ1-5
CASSYRDSNQPQHF
TGTGCCAGCAGTTATCGGGATAGCAATCAGCCCCAGCATTTT
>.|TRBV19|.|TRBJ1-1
CASSIAGRGTEAFF
TGTGCCAGTAGTATAGCGGGCCGGGGCACTGAAGCTTTCTTT
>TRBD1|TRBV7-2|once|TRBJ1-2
CASSRDRARGYTF
TGTGCCAGCAGCCGCGACAGGGCTCGAGGCTACACCTTC
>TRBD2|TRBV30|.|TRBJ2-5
CAWSTSGSQETQYF
TGTGCCTGGAGTACTAGCGGGAGCCAAGAGACCCAGTACTTC
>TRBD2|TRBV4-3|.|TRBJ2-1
CASSQGLLAEPYNEQFF
TGCGCCAGCAGCCAAGGTCTACTAGCGGAGCCCTACAATGAGCAGTTCTTC
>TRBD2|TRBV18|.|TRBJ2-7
CASSREMGLAGGSLYEQYF
TGTGCCAGCTCTAGAGAGATGGGACTAGCGGGAGGTTCGCTCTACGAGCAGTACTTC